This T cell receptor beta chain stems from a study of persistence of HIV-infected CD4 T cells. This nonspecific control used anti-CD3/anti-CD28 bead stimulation of CD4+ T cells. Responding CD4+ T cells were sorted by upregulation of both CD40 ligand and CD69. Inclusion required CMV-positive serology and CD4+ counts above 400 cells/uL. Note on this clone: Its antigen is undetermined.

Sequencing used immunoSEQ version 4 in survey mode. Some clones are missing from TCRdb's copy, which holds only in-frame ones; the method was immunoSEQ multiplex PCR. The sample records around 45,000 clones, 90% to 95% being singletons. This CDR3 has 11 residues. CDR1 WSHSY and CDR2 SAAADI come from the germline V gene. V lost 5 bases, J lost 5 bases, and 6 bases lay in between. The sequencing here drew on CD4+ T cells sorted from PBMCs after roughly 18-hour stimulation, taken from a patient who received antiretroviral therapy. The sequence came from an adult man with HIV who was CMV-seropositive. V and J are TRBV10-2 and TRBJ2-5; D is unclear. CDR3 DNA: TGCGCCAGCAGTAGTTTGGAGACCCAGTACTTC. It encodes CASSSLETQYF.